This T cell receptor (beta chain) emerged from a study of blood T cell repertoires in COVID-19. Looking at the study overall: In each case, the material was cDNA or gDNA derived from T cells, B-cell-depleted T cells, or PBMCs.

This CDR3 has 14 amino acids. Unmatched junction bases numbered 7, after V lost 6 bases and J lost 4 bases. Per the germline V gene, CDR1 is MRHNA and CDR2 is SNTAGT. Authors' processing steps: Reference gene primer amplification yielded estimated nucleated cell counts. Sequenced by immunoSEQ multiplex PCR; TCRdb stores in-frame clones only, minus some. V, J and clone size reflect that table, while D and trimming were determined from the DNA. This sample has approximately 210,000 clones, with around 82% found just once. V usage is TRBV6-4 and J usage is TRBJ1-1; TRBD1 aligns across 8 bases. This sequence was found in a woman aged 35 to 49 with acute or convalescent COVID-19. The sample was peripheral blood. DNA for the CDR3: TGTGCCAGCAGGGTGGACAGGGCGAGCACTGAAGCTTTCTTT. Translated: CASRVDRASTEAFF.